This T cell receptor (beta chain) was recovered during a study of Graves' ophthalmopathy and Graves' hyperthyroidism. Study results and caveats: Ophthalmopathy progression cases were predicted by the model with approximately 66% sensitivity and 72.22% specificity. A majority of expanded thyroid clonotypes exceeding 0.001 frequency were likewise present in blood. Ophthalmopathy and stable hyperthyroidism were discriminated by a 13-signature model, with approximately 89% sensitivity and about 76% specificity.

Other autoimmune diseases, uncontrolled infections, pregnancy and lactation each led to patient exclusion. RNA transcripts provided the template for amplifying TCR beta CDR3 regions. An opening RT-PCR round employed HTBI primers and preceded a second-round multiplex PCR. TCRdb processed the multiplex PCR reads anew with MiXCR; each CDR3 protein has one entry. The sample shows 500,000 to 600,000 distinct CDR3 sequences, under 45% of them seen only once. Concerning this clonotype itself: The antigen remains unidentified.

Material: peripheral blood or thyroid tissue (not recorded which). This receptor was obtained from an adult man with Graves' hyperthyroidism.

In DNA form, the CDR3 reads TGTGCCAGCAGCCCCCGTTGGGGGCAAGAGACCCAGTACTTC. Translation gives CASSPRWGQETQYF. The chain joins TRBV7-9 to TRBJ2-5; either TRBD1 or TRBD2 may supply D (5 bases each). The CDR3 spans 14 residues. The ends were cut back, 5 bases at V and 2 bases at J, with 12 bases in the middle. The germline gives CDR1 SEHNR, CDR2 FQNEAQ (reference sequence).